This TCR beta chain was identified in a study of blood T cells in healthy people across ages. This CDR3 has 16 residues. The germline CDR1 and CDR2 sequences are DFQATT and SNEGSKA (reference sequence). Trimming removed 4 bases at V and 3 bases at J, with 16 bases between. General study results and limits: Long-lived donors exceeded aged donors in naive CD4+ cells and diversity.

Alongside a J-beta primer mix, a sample-barcoded 5' primer served in a second PCR lasting about 7 to 12 cycles. TCRdb re-called the 5' RACE reads through MiXCR, storing one row per CDR3 protein. The repertoire has almost 300,000 distinct CDR3 sequences, about 25% of them found once; the top ten carry approximately 29%. About this clonotype itself: The antigen is unknown.

The sequence was collected from a woman in her 70s in good health. V usage is TRBV20-1 and J usage is TRBJ2-6; D is tentatively TRBD1 or TRBD2 (6 bases each). Source material: blood. The CDR3 here is CSATPRGRSGANVLTF. In nucleotides, the CDR3 is TGCAGTGCTACGCCCCGGGGGCGCAGTGGGGCCAACGTCCTGACTTTC.